A selection of T cell receptor beta chains follows, all from one sample in a study of blood T cell repertoires in COVID-19. The table came from immunoSEQ multiplex PCR; TCRdb's copy has only in-frame clones and leaves some out. The repertoire holds about 79,000 clones, with roughly 90% as singletons. Sequencing was done on a sample of peripheral blood. These receptors were collected from a man aged 70 or older with active or convalescent COVID-19. CDR3s include the opening cysteine and the closing phenylalanine or tryptophan. A D gene is named only where the DNA matches it firmly. The listing skips clone size in some rows; elsewhere it reads once, few, many or a size class.

j_call | d_call | v_call | clone_size | cdr3_aa | cdr3_nt
TRBJ1-3 | TRBD1 | TRBV30 | NA | CAWSAPGQESGNTIYF | TGTGCCTGGAGTGCGCCGGGACAGGAGTCTGGAAACACCATATATTTT
TRBJ1-4 | TRBD1 | TRBV7-9 | once | CASSIQGREKLFF | TGTGCCAGCAGTATACAGGGGAGAGAAAAACTGTTTTTT
TRBJ1-5 | NA | TRBV6-4 | few | CASSRRRDGRNQPQHF | TGTGCCAGCAGTAGGCGGAGGGATGGAAGAAATCAGCCCCAGCATTTT
TRBJ1-1 | NA | TRBV29-1 | NA | CSVEGALNTEAFF | TGCAGCGTTGAAGGGGCCCTGAACACTGAAGCTTTCTTT
TRBJ2-7 | TRBD2 | TRBV7-9 | NA | CASSLIGAGVWEQYF | TGTGCCAGCAGCTTAATAGGGGCGGGAGTATGGGAGCAGTACTTC
TRBJ1-5 | TRBD1 | TRBV19 | NA | CATQSRTGSQPQHF | TGTGCCACCCAATCCAGGACAGGGTCTCAGCCCCAGCATTTT
TRBJ1-1 | NA | TRBV3-1/TRBV3-2 | NA | CASSSIENTEAFF | TGTGCCAGCAGTTCGATAGAGAACACTGAAGCTTTCTTT
TRBJ2-2 | TRBD2 | TRBV4-2 | NA | CASSQGTSGRAAGELFF | TGTGCCAGCAGCCAAGGGACTAGCGGGAGAGCCGCCGGGGAGCTGTTTTTT
TRBJ2-5 | NA | TRBV2 | NA | CASSGRELGDQYF | TGTGCCAGCAGTGGCCGGGAACTCGGTGACCAGTACTTC
TRBJ1-1 | TRBD1 | TRBV5-1 | NA | CASSFTGATEAFF | TGCGCCAGCAGCTTTACAGGGGCCACTGAAGCTTTCTTT
TRBJ1-6 | TRBD1 | TRBV7-9 | NA | CASSSGTANSPLHF | TGTGCCAGCAGCTCGGGGACAGCCAATTCACCCCTCCACTTT
TRBJ2-5 | NA | TRBV5-6 | NA | CASSRDLLGRETQYF | TGTGCCAGCAGCCGAGACCTGCTGGGGCGAGAGACCCAGTACTTC
TRBJ2-2 | TRBD2 | TRBV18 | NA | CASSPRTPLAGEGYTGELFF | TGTGCCAGCTCACCAAGGACCCCGCTAGCGGGAGAGGGATACACCGGGGAGCTGTTTTTT
TRBJ2-5 | NA | TRBV29-1 | NA | CSVTGSETQYF | TGCAGCGTTACAGGGTCAGAGACCCAGTACTTC
TRBJ1-4 | NA | TRBV2 | once | CATADSHNEKLFF | TGTGCCACGGCCGACAGCCACAATGAAAAACTGTTTTTT
TRBJ2-3 | NA | TRBV30 | NA | CAWTGRYAQYF | TGTGCCTGGACAGGGCGTTACGCGCAGTATTTT
TRBJ2-2 | TRBD2 | TRBV4-1 | NA | CASSLLAGAGGPLRTGELFF | TGCGCCAGCAGCCTACTGGCTGGGGCGGGAGGGCCATTAAGGACCGGGGAGCTGTTTTTT
TRBJ1-1 | TRBD1 | TRBV6-5 | NA | CASSSYGTGDGTEAFF | TGTGCCAGCAGTTCCTACGGGACAGGGGATGGGACTGAAGCTTTCTTT
TRBJ2-7 | NA | TRBV20-1 | NA | CSASPLVRPSYEQYF | TGCAGTGCCAGTCCTCTAGTTCGCCCCTCCTACGAGCAGTACTTC
TRBJ2-7 | TRBD2 | TRBV5-1 | NA | CASSGTGGAYEQYF | TGCGCCAGCAGCGGCACGGGGGGTGCTTACGAGCAGTACTTC
TRBJ1-2 | TRBD1 | TRBV6-6 | NA | CASSWGQDYGYTF | TGTGCCAGCAGTTGGGGACAGGACTATGGCTACACCTTC